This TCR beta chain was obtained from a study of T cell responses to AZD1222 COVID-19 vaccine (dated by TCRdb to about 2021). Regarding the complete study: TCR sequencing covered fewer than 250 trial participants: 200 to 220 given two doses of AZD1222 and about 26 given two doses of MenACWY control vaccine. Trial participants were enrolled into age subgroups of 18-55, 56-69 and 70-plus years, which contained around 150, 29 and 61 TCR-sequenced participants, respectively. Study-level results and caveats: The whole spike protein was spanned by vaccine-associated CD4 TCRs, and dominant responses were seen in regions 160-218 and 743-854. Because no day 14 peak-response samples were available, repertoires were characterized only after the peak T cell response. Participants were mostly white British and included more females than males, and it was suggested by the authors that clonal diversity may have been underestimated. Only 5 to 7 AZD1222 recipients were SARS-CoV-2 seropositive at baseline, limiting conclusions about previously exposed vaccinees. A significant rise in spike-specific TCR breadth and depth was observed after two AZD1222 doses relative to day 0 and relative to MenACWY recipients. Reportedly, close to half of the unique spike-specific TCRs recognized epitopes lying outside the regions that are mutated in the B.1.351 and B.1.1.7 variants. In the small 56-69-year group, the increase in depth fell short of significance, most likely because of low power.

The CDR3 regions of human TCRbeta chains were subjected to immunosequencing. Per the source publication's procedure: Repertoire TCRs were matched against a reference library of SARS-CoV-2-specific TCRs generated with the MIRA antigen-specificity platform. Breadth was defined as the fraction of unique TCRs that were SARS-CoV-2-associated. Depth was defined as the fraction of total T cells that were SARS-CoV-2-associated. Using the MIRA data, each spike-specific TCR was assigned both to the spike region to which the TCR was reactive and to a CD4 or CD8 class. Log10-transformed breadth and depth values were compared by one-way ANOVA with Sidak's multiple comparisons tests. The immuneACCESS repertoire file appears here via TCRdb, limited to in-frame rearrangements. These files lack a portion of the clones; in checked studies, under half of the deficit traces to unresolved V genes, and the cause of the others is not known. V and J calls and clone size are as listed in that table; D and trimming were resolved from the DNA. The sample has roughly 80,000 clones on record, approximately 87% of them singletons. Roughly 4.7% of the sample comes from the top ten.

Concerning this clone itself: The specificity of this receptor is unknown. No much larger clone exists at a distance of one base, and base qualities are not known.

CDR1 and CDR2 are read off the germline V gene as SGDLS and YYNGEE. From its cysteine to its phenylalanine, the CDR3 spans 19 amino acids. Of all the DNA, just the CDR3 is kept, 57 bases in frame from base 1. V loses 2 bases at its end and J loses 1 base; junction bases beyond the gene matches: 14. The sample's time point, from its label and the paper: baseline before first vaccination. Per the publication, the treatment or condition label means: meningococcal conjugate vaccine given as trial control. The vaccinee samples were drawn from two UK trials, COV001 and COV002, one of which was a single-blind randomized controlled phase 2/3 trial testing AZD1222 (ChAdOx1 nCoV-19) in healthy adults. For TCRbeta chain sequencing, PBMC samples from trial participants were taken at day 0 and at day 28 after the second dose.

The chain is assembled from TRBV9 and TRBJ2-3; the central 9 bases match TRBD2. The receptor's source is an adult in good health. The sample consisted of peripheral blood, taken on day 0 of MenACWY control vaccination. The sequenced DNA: TGTGCCAGCAGCGTTAGGGTAGCGGGAGAAGGTGGGGGCACAGATACGCAGTATTTT. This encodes CASSVRVAGEGGGTDTQYF.